The 23 T cell receptor beta chains given below trace back to one sample, sequenced in a study of blood T cells in healthy people across ages. A J-beta primer mix and a sample-barcoded 5' primer were used in a second PCR of about 7 to 12 cycles. MiXCR, run by TCRdb on the 5' RACE reads, gives a single entry per CDR3 protein. The sample includes fewer than 700,000 distinct CDR3 sequences, less than 60% seen only once; the top ten take 20% to 25%. The sequenced sample consisted of blood. All receptors derive from a man older than 75 in good health.

This clonotype was recorded a few times. The V gene is TRBV7-2, the J gene TRBJ2-6, with no clear D. Germline CDR1 SGHTA, CDR2 FQGNSA. The ends were cut back, 3 bases at V and 0 bases at J, with 6 bases in the middle. This CDR3 spans 15 amino acids. The CDR3 sequence: CASSLGHSGANVLTF. CDR3 DNA sequence: TGTGCCAGCAGCTTGGGTCACTCTGGGGCCAACGTCCTGACTTTC. Supplemented by reference TRBV7-2 and TRBJ2-6, the full variable domain reads GAGVSQSPSNKVTEKGKDVELRCDPISGHTALYWYRQSLGQGLEFLIYFQGNSAPDKSGLPSDRFSAERTGGSVSTLTIQRTQQEDSAVYLCASSLGHSGANVLTFGAGSRLTVL.

This chain connects TRBV11-2 to TRBJ2-7; tentative D call: TRBD2 (5 bases). The CDR3 covers 14 residues. V was shortened by 5 bases and J by 1 base, with 12 bases between the two germline ends. From germline, CDR1 is SGHAT and CDR2 FQNNGV. The CDR3 bases are TGTGCCAGCAGCAAGCCTTCGGGGTCCTACGAGCAGTACTTC. Its translation is CASSKPSGSYEQYF.

J is TRBJ2-1 and V is TRBV20-1; D is unresolved. The CDR3 totals 11 residues. Germline lookup yields CDR1 DFQATT and CDR2 SNEGSKA (reference sequence). With 3 bases removed from V and 12 bases from J, the gap between germline ends came to 12 bases. The CDR3 region has the DNA TGCAGTGCTAGCCCGGGTGATGGGCAGTTCTTC. Translation gives CSASPGDGQFF.

J is TRBJ1-1 and V is TRBV6-2 or TRBV6-3, with D uncertain. The CDR3 sequence is 12 residues long. Germline lookup yields CDR1 MNHEY and CDR2 SVGEGT. The V end lost 1 base, the J end lost 4 bases, and 4 bases lay between the germline ends. In DNA form, the CDR3 reads TGTGCCAGCAGTTACTATGGCACTGAAGCTTTCTTT. Translation gives CASSYYGTEAFF.

The chain is built from TRBV6-2 or TRBV6-3 and TRBJ2-7, with 9 nucleotides matching TRBD2. J gave up 7 bases and V 7 bases, and 20 bases lay outside the gene matches. CDR1 is MNHEY and CDR2 is SVGEGT in the germline V gene. The CDR3 sequence is 17 residues long. In DNA form, the CDR3 reads TGTGCCAGCACCCACAGGGGACTAGCTTCATTTTCGCAGGAGCAGTACTTC. Translation gives CASTHRGLASFSQEQYF.

The sample holds many counts of this clonotype. This chain links TRBV6-6 with TRBJ1-2; D perhaps matches TRBD1 (5 bases). Trimming removed 2 bases at V and 2 bases at J, with 12 bases between. Germline V gene data show CDR1 as MNHNY and CDR2 as SVGAGI (reference sequence). This CDR3 contains 15 residues. The CDR3 sequence is CASSYGYDRNYGYTF. The CDR3 region has the DNA TGTGCCAGCAGTTACGGGTATGACAGAAACTATGGCTACACCTTC.

This clonotype has more than one count but fewer than ten. This chain uses TRBV6-1 with TRBJ2-5; weak D call: TRBD2 (5 bases). Judging by the DNA end, TRBJ2-7 fits better; the J call may be wrong. CDR1 and CDR2 from the germline V gene are MNHNS and SASEGT. This CDR3 is built from 15 residues. CDR3 loop: CASSDSRVYKNEQYF. The CDR3 DNA follows: TGTGCCAGCAGTGATTCGCGGGTTTATAAGAACGAGCAGTACTTC.

The chain joins TRBV6-5 to TRBJ2-7; no reliable D call. Deletions cut 2 bases from V and 2 bases from J, with 10 bases between. Germline V gene data show CDR1 as MNHEY and CDR2 as SVGAGI. The CDR3 runs 14 residues. The CDR3 loop is CASSYRELPYEQYF. CDR3 in DNA: TGTGCCAGCAGTTACAGGGAACTTCCCTACGAGCAGTACTTC.

This chain uses TRBV20-1 with TRBJ2-1; 8 bases map to TRBD2. The CDR3 sequence is 15 residues long. With V trimmed by 1 base and J by 8 bases, 10 bases remained unmatched. Per the germline V gene, CDR1 is DFQATT and CDR2 is SNEGSKA (reference sequence). The CDR3 here is CSARGASGPVHEQFF. Written as DNA, the CDR3 is TGCAGTGCTAGAGGGGCTAGCGGGCCGGTCCATGAGCAGTTCTTC.

This clonotype was recorded a few times. The chain employs TRBV10-3 and TRBJ2-1, with 9 bases that match TRBD2. CDR1 and CDR2 from the germline V gene are ENHRY and SYGVKD. After removal of 6 bases from V and 0 bases from J, the junction contained 3 bases not matched to a gene. This CDR3 region has 15 residues. Here the CDR3 reads CAIRPSGDSYNEQFF. The DNA for the CDR3 is TGTGCCATCAGGCCTAGCGGGGACTCCTACAATGAGCAGTTCTTC.

The chain uses TRBV20-1 and TRBJ1-1, with D unclear. The germline CDR1 and CDR2 sequences are DFQATT and SNEGSKA (reference sequence). Trimming stripped 2 bases from V and 0 bases from J, with 10 bases between. The length of the CDR3 is 14 residues. This CDR3 reads CSARPVAMNTEAFF. The CDR3 DNA is TGCAGTGCTAGACCAGTTGCCATGAACACTGAAGCTTTCTTT.

V and J are TRBV9 and TRBJ2-1; D gene uncertain. Looked up from germline, CDR1 is SGDLS and CDR2 is YYNGEE. V lost 0 bases to trimming and J lost 1 base, with 11 bases between them. The CDR3 contains 16 residues. The CDR3 sequence is CASSVAGRGSYNEQFF. The CDR3 region has the DNA TGTGCCAGCAGCGTAGCCGGCAGAGGATCCTACAATGAGCAGTTCTTC.

In regard to this clonotype: A much more abundant neighbour one base away suggests this may be a read error. The chain recombines TRBV6-6 with TRBJ1-1; 8 bases fit TRBD1. This CDR3 has 13 amino acids. Germline V gene sequence: CDR1 MNHNY, CDR2 SVGAGI (reference sequence). The CDR3 coding sequence is TGTGCCGGCAGCAACGGACAGGGCACTGAAGCTTTCTTT. Translating it yields CAGSNGQGTEAFF.

The gene calls are TRBV28 and TRBJ2-7; 9 bases are a match to TRBD2. Trimming took 8 bases from V and 2 from J; bases not matched to a gene: 7. Germline CDR1 MDHEN, CDR2 SYDVKM. The CDR3 extends over 14 amino acids. The CDR3 loop reads CASGEREAAYEQYF. The CDR3 nucleotides read TGTGCCAGCGGAGAGCGGGAGGCGGCCTACGAGCAGTACTTC.

CDR3 sequence reads: CASSLAQGFHEQYF. CDR3 sequence (DNA): TGTGCCAGCAGCTTAGCTCAGGGTTTCCACGAGCAGTACTTC. The V gene is TRBV7-6, the J gene TRBJ2-7, with D possibly TRBD1 on 5 matching bases. The CDR3 is made up of 14 amino acids. V lost 0 bases to trimming and J lost 5 bases, with 11 bases between them. Germline CDR1 and CDR2: SGHVS and FNYEAQ.

The V call is TRBV6-2 or TRBV6-3, the J call TRBJ2-6; no firm D call. This CDR3 comprises 13 residues. In germline, CDR1 is MNHEY, CDR2 SVGEGT. Trimming shortened V by 7 bases and J by 0 bases, and 4 bases separated the two germline ends. CDR3 amino acids: CASTYSGANVLTF. CDR3 in DNA: TGTGCCAGCACCTACTCTGGGGCCAACGTCCTGACTTTC.

This clonotype was seen ten or more times. The J gene is TRBJ2-1, the V gene TRBV6-5; maybe TRBD1 (6 bases). The CDR3 extends over 16 amino acids. CDR1 MNHEY and CDR2 SVGAGI come from the germline V gene. The V end lost 6 bases, the J end lost 2 bases, and 17 bases lay between the germline ends. The CDR3 nucleotides read TGTGCCAGCAGACCCGGACAGACACAGACCTACAATGAGCAGTTCTTC. Its translation is CASRPGQTQTYNEQFF.

The chain uses TRBV24-1 and TRBJ2-1, with 11 nucleotides matching TRBD1. The CDR3 is 15 amino acids. Germline V CDR1 and CDR2: KGHDR, SFDVKD. J was trimmed by 7 bases and V by 4 bases; bases with no gene match: 5. In DNA, the CDR3 is TGTGCCACCAGTGAAGGACAGGGGGCAGGGAATGAGCAGTTCTTC. As protein: CATSEGQGAGNEQFF.

The gene calls are TRBV3-1 and TRBJ2-4; no clear D. CDR1 LGHDT and CDR2 YNNKEL come from the germline V gene (reference sequence). This CDR3 spans 12 amino acids. Trimming took 1 base from V and 7 from J, leaving 5 bases between them. CDR3 amino acids: CASSQGPNIQYF. CDR3 in DNA: TGTGCCAGCAGCCAAGGCCCTAACATTCAGTACTTC. Using reference TRBV3-1 and TRBJ2-4 for the parts outside the CDR3, the full variable domain is DTAVSQTPKYLVTQMGNDKSIKCEQNLGHDTMYWYKQDSKKFLKIMFSYNNKELIINETVPNRFSPKSPDKAHLNLHINSLELGDSAVYFCASSQGPNIQYFGAGTRLSVL.

The chain recombines TRBV2 with TRBJ2-1, with D possibly being TRBD2 (6 bases). Germline V lookup: CDR1 SNHLY, CDR2 FYNNEI. This CDR3 contains 16 residues. V dropped 1 base and J dropped 6 bases, with 16 bases sitting between them. The CDR3 bases are TGTGCCAGCAGTGAAGGTTTGGGGACTGGTACCAATGAGCAGTTCTTC. Translating it yields CASSEGLGTGTNEQFF.

Regarding this clonotype: A clone one base away is much larger, so this may be a read error. V is TRBV2 and J is TRBJ2-1; D uncertain. Deletions cut 6 bases from V and 5 bases from J, with 2 bases between. The CDR3 runs 10 residues. Germline V gives CDR1 SNHLY, CDR2 FYNNEI. The DNA of the CDR3 is TGTGCCAGCAGAAACAATGAGCAGTTCTTC. Translated, it gives CASRNNEQFF.

This chain links TRBV20-1 with TRBJ2-1; D is perhaps TRBD1 (5 bases). The CDR3 loop spans 14 amino acids. Germline assignment: CDR1 DFQATT and CDR2 SNEGSKA (reference sequence). Trimming left V 4 bases short and J 3 bases short, with 13 bases between. CDR3 sequence reads: CSATRQNRYNEQFF. The CDR3 DNA is TGCAGTGCTACACGACAGAATCGCTACAATGAGCAGTTCTTC.

This clonotype was recorded many times. This chain uses TRBV6-5 with TRBJ2-1, with D perhaps TRBD2 (6 bases). V lost 4 bases and J lost 10, with 20 bases in between. Looked up from germline, CDR1 is MNHEY and CDR2 is SVGAGI. The CDR3 loop spans 15 amino acids. The CDR3: CASSSRRENWGEQFF. DNA for the CDR3: TGTGCCAGCAGTTCGCGACGGGAGAATTGGGGCGAGCAGTTCTTC.